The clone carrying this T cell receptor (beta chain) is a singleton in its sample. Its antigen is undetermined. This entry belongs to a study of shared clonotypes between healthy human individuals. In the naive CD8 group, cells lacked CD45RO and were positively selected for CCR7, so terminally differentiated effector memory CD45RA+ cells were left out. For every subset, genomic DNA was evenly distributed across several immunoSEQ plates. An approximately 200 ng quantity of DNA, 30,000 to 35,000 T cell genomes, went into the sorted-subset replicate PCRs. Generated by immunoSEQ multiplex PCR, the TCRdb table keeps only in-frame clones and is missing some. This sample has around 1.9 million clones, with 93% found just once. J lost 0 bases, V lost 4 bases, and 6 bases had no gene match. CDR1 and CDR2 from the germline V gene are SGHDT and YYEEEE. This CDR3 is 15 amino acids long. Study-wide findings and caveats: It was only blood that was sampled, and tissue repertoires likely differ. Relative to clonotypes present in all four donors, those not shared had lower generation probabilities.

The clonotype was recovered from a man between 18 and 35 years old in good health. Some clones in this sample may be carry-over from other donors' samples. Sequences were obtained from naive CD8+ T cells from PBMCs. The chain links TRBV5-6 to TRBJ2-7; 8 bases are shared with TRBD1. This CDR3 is CASSGRGLPSYEQYF. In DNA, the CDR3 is TGTGCCAGCAGCGGCAGGGGGCTCCCCTCCTACGAGCAGTACTTC.